This T cell receptor (beta chain) was captured by sequencing in a study of T cell responses to AZD1222 COVID-19 vaccine. Study context: Doses given second, at about 4 or about 12 weeks, were pooled.

The CDR3 runs 17 residues. Deletions cut 1 base from V and 2 bases from J, with 15 bases between. CDR1 is MDHEN and CDR2 is SYDVKM in the germline V gene. Sequenced by immunoSEQ multiplex PCR; TCRdb stores in-frame clones only, minus some. Of about 150,000 clones detected, roughly 88% appear once; the ten largest clones hold less than 2.5%. The specimen was peripheral blood, collected on day 0 of AZD1222 vaccination. This sequence was found in an adult in good health. The chain is built from TRBV28 and TRBJ1-5; D is unclear. For the CDR3, the DNA is TGTGCCAGCAGTTTATTCTCCACCGGGGATGGCAATCAGCCCCAGCATTTT. Its translation is CASSLFSTGDGNQPQHF.